This TCR beta chain is drawn from a study of blood T cell repertoires in COVID-19. TCRdb keeps only in-frame clones here, not all; method: immunoSEQ multiplex PCR. The sample carries some 40,000 clones, approximately 80% recorded once. J was trimmed by 10 bases and V by 2 bases; bases with no gene match: 5. Germline V gene sequence: CDR1 MDHEN, CDR2 SYDVKM. CDR3 length: 15 amino acids. The sample consisted of peripheral blood. This receptor was obtained from a man in his 60s in a cohort sampled during active COVID-19. V usage is TRBV28 and J usage is TRBJ1-6; the match to TRBD1 covers 10 bases. The CDR3 is CASSLRDRGTSPLHF. The CDR3 nucleotides read TGTGCCAGCAGTTTAAGGGACAGGGGAACATCACCCCTCCACTTT.